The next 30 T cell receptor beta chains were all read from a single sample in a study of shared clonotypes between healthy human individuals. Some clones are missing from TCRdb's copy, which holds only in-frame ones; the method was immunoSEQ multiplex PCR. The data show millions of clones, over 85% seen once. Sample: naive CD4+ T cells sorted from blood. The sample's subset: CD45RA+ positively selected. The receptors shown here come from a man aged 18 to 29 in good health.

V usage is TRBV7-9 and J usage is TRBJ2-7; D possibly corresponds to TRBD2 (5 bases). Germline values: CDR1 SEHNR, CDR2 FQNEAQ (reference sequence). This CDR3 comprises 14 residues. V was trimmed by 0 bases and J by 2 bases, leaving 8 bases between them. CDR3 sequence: CASSLAGATYEQYF. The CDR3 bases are TGTGCCAGCAGCTTAGCGGGAGCCACCTACGAGCAGTACTTC.

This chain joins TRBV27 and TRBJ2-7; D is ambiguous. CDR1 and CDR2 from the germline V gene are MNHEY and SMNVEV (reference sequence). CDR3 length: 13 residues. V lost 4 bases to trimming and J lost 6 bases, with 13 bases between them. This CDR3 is CASSSLARGEQYF. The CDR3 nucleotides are TGTGCCAGCAGTTCCCTTGCCCGAGGCGAGCAGTACTTC.

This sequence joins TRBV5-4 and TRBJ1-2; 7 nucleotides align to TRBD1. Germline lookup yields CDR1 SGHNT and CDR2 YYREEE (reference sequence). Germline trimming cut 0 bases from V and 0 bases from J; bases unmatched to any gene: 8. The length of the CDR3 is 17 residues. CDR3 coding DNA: TGTGCCAGCAGCTTGGCGGGACAGCGATCCGCTAACTATGGCTACACCTTC. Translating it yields CASSLAGQRSANYGYTF.

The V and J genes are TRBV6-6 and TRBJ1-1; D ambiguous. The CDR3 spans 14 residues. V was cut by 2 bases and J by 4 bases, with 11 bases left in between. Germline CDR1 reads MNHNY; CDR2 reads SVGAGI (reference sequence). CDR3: CASSYLGVGTEAFF. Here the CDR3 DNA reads TGTGCCAGCAGTTACCTGGGTGTGGGCACTGAAGCTTTCTTT.

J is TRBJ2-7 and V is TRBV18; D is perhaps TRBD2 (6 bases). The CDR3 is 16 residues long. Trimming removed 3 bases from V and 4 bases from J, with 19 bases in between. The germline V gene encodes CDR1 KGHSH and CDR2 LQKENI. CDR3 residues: CASSPAWGVSGYEQYF. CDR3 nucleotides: TGTGCCAGCTCACCTGCTTGGGGGGTTTCGGGGTACGAGCAGTACTTC.

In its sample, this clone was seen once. The CDR3 here is CASSAVAGGEATQYF. The CDR3, as DNA: TGTGCCAGCAGCGCGGTAGCGGGAGGGGAAGCGACCCAGTACTTC. The rearrangement uses TRBV9 and TRBJ2-5, with TRBD2 matching 11 bases. After removal of 3 bases from V and 7 bases from J, the junction contained 8 bases not matched to a gene. The CDR3 is 15 residues long. From germline, CDR1 is SGDLS and CDR2 YYNGEE.

Here the CDR3 reads CASSYPAASWNSQYF. The CDR3 DNA reads TGTGCCAGCAGTTACCCGGCGGCCTCTTGGAATAGTCAGTACTTC. The chain uses TRBV6-6 and TRBJ2-4; D call uncertain. The germline CDR1 and CDR2 sequences are MNHNY and SVGAGI (reference sequence). V was pared by 2 bases and J by 12 bases, with 20 bases between. This CDR3 is built from 15 residues.

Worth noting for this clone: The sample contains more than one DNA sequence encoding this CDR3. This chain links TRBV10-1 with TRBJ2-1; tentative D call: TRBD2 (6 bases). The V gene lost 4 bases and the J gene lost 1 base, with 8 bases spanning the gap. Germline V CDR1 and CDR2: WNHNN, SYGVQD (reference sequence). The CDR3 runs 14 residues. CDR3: CASSAGGSYNEQFF. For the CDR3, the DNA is TGCGCCAGCAGTGCCGGGGGTTCCTACAATGAGCAGTTCTTC.

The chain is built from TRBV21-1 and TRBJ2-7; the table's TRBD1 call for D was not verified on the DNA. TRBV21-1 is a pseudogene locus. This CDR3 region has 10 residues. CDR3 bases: TGTGCCAAGGGGAAATGCGAGCAGTACTTC. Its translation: CAKGKCEQYF.

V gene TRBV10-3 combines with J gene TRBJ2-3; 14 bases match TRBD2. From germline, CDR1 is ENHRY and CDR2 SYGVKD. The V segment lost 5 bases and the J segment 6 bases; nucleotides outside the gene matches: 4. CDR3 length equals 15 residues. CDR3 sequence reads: CAISRTSGGRDTQYF. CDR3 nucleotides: TGTGCCATCAGTAGGACTAGCGGGGGGCGGGATACGCAGTATTTT.

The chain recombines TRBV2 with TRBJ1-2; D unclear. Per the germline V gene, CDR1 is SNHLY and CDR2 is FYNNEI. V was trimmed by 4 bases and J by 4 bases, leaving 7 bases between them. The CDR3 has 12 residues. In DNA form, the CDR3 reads TGTGCCAGCAGTGGGTTTGGCTATGGCTACACCTTC. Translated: CASSGFGYGYTF. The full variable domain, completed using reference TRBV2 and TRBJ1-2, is EPEVTQTPSHQVTQMGQEVILRCVPISNHLYFYWYRQILGQKVEFLVSFYNNEISEKSEIFDDQFSVERPDGSNFTLKIRSTKLEDSAMYFCASSGFGYGYTFGSGTRLTVV.

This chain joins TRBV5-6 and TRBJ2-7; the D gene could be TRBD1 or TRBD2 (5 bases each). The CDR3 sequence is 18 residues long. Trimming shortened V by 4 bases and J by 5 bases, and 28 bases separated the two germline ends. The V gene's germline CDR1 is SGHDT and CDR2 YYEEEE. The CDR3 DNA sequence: TGTGCCAGCAGCGTGTTGGTTCGGGACCCCGAGCGAGGAGACGAGCAGTACTTC. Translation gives CASSVLVRDPERGDEQYF. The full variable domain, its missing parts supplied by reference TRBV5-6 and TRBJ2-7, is DAGVTQSPTHLIKTRGQQVTLRCSPKSGHDTVSWYQQALGQGPQFIFQYYEEEERQRGNFPDRFSGHQFPNYSSELNVNALLLGDSALYLCASSVLVRDPERGDEQYFGPGTRLTVT.

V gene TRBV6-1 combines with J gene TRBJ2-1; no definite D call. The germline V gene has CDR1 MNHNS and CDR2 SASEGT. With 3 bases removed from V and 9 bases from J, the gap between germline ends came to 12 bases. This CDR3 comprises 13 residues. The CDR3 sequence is CASSETPVPEQFF. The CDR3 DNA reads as TGTGCCAGCAGTGAGACTCCCGTCCCTGAGCAGTTCTTC.

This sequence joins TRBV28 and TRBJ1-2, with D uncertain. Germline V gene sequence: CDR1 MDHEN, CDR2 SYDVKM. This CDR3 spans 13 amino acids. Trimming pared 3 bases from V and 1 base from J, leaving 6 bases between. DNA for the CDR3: TGTGCCAGCAGTTTCAAGATTAACTATGGCTACACCTTC. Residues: CASSFKINYGYTF.

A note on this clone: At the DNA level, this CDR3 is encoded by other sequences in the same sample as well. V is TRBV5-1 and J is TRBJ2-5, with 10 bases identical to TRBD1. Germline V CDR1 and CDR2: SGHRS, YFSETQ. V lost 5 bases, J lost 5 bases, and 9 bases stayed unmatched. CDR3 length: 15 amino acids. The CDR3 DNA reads TGCGCCAGCAGTTCCGGGACAGGGGTCGAGGAGACCCAGTACTTC. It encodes CASSSGTGVEETQYF.

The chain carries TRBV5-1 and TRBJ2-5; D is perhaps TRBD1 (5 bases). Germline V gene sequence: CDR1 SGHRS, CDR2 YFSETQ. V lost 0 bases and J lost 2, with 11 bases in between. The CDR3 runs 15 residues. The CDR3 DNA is TGCGCCAGCAGCTTGGTATCGACAGCACAAGAGACCCAGTACTTC. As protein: CASSLVSTAQETQYF.

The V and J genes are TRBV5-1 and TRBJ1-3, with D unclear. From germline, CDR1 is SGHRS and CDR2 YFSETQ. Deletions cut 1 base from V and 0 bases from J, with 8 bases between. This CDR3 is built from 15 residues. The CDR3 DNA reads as TGCGCCAGCAGCTTGCGGCCGGACTCTGGAAACACCATATATTTT. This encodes CASSLRPDSGNTIYF.

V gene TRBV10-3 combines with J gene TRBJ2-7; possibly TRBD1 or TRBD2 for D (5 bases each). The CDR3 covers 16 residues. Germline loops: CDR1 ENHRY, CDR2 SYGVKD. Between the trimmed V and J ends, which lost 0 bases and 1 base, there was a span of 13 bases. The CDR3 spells CAISESAGTLSYEQYF. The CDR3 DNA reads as TGTGCCATCAGTGAGTCGGCAGGGACCCTTTCCTACGAGCAGTACTTC.

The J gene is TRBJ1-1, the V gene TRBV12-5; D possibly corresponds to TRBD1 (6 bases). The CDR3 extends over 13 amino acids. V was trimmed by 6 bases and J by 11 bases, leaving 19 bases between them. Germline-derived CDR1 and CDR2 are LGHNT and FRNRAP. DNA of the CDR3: TGTGCTAGTGGGGAATTAGACAGGAACTGGGCTTTCTTT. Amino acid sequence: CASGELDRNWAFF. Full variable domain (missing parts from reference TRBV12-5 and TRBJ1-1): DARVTQTPRHKVTEMGQEVTMRCQPILGHNTVFWYRQTMMQGLELLAYFRNRAPLDDSGMPKDRFSAEMPDATLATLKIQPSEPRDSAVYFCASGELDRNWAFFGQGTRLTVV.

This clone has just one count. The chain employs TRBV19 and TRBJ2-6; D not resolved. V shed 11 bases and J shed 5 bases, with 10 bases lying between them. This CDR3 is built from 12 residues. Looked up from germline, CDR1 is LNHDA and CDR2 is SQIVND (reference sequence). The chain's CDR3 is CALNARANVLTF. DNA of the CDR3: TGTGCCCTAAATGCCCGGGCCAACGTCCTGACTTTC.

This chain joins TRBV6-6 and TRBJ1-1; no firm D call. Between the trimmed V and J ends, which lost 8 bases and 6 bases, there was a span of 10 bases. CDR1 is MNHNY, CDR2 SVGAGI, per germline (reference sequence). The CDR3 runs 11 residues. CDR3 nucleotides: TGTGCCAGCCTCTCGGTAGCTGAAGCTTTCTTT. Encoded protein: CASLSVAEAFF.

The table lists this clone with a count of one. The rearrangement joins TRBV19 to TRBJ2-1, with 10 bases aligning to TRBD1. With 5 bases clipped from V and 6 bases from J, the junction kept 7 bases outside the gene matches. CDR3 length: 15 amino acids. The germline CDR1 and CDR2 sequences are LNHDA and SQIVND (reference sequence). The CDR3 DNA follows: TGTGCCAGTAGTCTTGCCCGGACAGGGGGCAATGAGCAGTTCTTC. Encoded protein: CASSLARTGGNEQFF. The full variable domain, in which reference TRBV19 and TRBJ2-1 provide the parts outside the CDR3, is DGGITQSPKYLFRKEGQNVTLSCEQNLNHDAMYWYRQDPGQGLRLIYYSQIVNDFQKGDIAEGYSVSREKKESFPLTVTSAQKNPTAFYLCASSLARTGGNEQFFGPGTRLTVL.

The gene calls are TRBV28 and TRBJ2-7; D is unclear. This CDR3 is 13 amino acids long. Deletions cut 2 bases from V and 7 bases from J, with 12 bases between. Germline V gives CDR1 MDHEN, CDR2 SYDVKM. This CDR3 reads CASSLAGKREQYF. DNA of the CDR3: TGTGCCAGCAGTTTAGCTGGGAAAAGGGAGCAGTACTTC.

CDR3 in DNA: TGCAGCGTTCTTAGTGGGGGGACAGGGGCTGCCCTAGCCAAAAACATTCAGTACTTC. Translating gives CSVLSGGTGAALAKNIQYF. This chain links TRBV29-1 with TRBJ2-4; 10 bases line up with TRBD1. The V and J ends lost 5 bases and 0 bases, in that order; junction bases with no gene match: 16. The germline V gene has CDR1 SQVTM and CDR2 ANQGSEA. CDR3 length: 19 amino acids.

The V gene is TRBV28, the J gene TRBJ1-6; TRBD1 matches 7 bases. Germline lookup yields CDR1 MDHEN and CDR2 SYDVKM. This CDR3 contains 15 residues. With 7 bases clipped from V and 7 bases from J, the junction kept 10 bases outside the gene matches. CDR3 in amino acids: CASNYGGTVNSPLHF. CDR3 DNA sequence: TGTGCCAGCAACTACGGAGGGACAGTAAATTCACCCCTCCACTTT.

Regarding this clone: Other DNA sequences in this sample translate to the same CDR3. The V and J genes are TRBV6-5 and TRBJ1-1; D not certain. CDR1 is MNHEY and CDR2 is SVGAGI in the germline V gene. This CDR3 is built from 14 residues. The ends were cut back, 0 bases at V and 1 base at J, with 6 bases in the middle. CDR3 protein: CASSYSERNTEAFF. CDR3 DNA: TGTGCCAGCAGTTACTCGGAGAGGAACACTGAAGCTTTCTTT.

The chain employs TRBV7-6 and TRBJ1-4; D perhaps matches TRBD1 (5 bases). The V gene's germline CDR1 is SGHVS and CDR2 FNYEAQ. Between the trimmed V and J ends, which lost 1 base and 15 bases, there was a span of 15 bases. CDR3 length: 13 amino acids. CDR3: CASSLDPGGRVFF. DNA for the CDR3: TGTGCCAGCAGCTTAGACCCGGGGGGTAGGGTGTTTTTT.

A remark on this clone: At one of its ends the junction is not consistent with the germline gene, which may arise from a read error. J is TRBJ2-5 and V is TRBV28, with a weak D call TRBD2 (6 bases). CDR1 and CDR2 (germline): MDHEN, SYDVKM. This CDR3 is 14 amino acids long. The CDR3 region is CASSLGGVEEIQYF. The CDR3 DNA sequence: TGTGCCAGCAGTTTAGGAGGGGTTGAAGAGATCCAGTACTTC.

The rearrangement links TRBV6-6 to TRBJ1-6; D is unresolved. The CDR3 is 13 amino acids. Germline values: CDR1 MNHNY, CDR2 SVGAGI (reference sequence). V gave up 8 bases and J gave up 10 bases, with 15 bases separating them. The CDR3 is CASLVQIDSPLHF. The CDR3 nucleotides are TGTGCCAGCCTCGTCCAGATAGACTCACCCCTCCACTTT.

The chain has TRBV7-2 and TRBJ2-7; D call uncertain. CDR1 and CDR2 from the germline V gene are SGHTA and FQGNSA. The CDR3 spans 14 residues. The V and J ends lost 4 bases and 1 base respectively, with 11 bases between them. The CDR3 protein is CASSSLDLSYEQYF. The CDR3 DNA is TGTGCCAGCAGCTCTCTGGACCTTTCCTACGAGCAGTACTTC. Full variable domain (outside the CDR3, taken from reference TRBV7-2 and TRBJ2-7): GAGVSQSPSNKVTEKGKDVELRCDPISGHTALYWYRQSLGQGLEFLIYFQGNSAPDKSGLPSDRFSAERTGGSVSTLTIQRTQQEDSAVYLCASSSLDLSYEQYFGPGTRLTVT.